The 8 T cell receptor beta chains below all came from one sample that was sequenced in a study of metastatic and nonmetastatic thyroid tumors. TCRdb redid the clone calls on the PCR reads using MiXCR. The data contain 40,000 to 50,000 clones, around an eighth of them singletons. No patient received treatment before thyroid surgery. The sample was blood. The origin of the receptors is a male donor with papillary thyroid cancer or a benign thyroid nodule (not recorded which). Some clones in this sample may be carry-over from other donors' samples.

Relative to its sample, this clone is medium-sized. The chain has TRBV27 and TRBJ2-7, with TRBD2 matching 12 bases. Per the germline V gene, CDR1 is MNHEY and CDR2 is SMNVEV (reference sequence). The J segment lost 5 bases and the V segment lost 5 bases, leaving 7 bases of the junction unmatched. CDR3 length equals 15 residues. In DNA, the CDR3 is TGTGCCAGCAGTAAACTAGCGGGAGGATTCAACGAGCAGTACTTC. As protein: CASSKLAGGFNEQYF.

This chain connects TRBV20-1 to TRBJ2-2; 8 bases align to TRBD1. The CDR3 runs to 15 residues. From germline, CDR1 is DFQATT and CDR2 SNEGSKA (reference sequence). Trimming cost V 2 bases and J 4 bases; bases outside gene matches: 6. Written as DNA, the CDR3 is TGCAGTGCTAGACCGCGGGACAGGTTCACCGGGGAGCTGTTTTTT. It encodes CSARPRDRFTGELFF.

This clone was detected many times. This chain joins TRBV20-1 and TRBJ1-1; unclear D gene. Germline V gives CDR1 DFQATT, CDR2 SNEGSKA (reference sequence). The CDR3 consists of 14 residues. The germline V and J ends were trimmed by 3 bases and 0 bases, with 11 bases remaining between them. This chain's CDR3 is CSASKRSLNTEAFF. The DNA for the CDR3 is TGCAGTGCTAGCAAGAGGAGTTTGAACACTGAAGCTTTCTTT.

This clone appeared many times. V gene TRBV20-1 combines with J gene TRBJ2-5, with 14 positions matching TRBD2. With 6 bases clipped from V and 4 bases from J, the junction kept 13 bases outside the gene matches. Germline CDR1 DFQATT, CDR2 SNEGSKA (reference sequence). The CDR3 is 17 residues long. This chain's CDR3 is CSARPGLAGVSGETQYF. The CDR3, as DNA: TGCAGTGCGCGGCCGGGACTAGCGGGAGTCTCGGGAGAGACCCAGTACTTC.

The table lists this clone with a few counts. A read error may be the cause here, since a much bigger clone is one base away. The chain uses TRBV11-2 and TRBJ1-2; D is unresolved. The CDR3 runs 13 residues. Germline assignment: CDR1 SGHAT and CDR2 FQNNGV. The V end was cut by 3 bases, the J end by 2 bases, with 7 bases between. CDR3 protein: CASSFAVNYGYTF. DNA of the CDR3: TGTGCCAGCAGCTTTGCCGTAAACTATGGCTACACCTTC.

Many counts were recorded for this clone. The V gene is TRBV4-2, the J gene TRBJ1-1; tentative D call: TRBD1 (6 bases). The V end was cut by 4 bases, the J end by 1 base, with 13 bases between. Germline CDR1 LGHNA, CDR2 YNFKEQ. CDR3 length: 15 residues. The CDR3 here is CASSLTLTGNTEAFF. Written as DNA, the CDR3 is TGTGCCAGCAGCCTCACCTTGACAGGGAACACTGAAGCTTTCTTT.

The V call is TRBV5-1, the J call TRBJ2-7; D gene unclear. CDR1 is SGHRS and CDR2 is YFSETQ in the germline V gene. Deletions cut 0 bases from V and 5 bases from J, with 12 bases between. This CDR3 spans 14 amino acids. In DNA, the CDR3 is TGCGCCAGCAGCTTGGAGGCACCGAACCACGAGCAGTACTTC. This encodes CASSLEAPNHEQYF. Full variable domain (rest looked up from reference TRBV5-1 and TRBJ2-7): KAGVTQTPRYLIKTRGQQVTLSCSPISGHRSVSWYQQTPGQGLQFLFEYFSETQRNKGNFPGRFSGRQFSNSRSEMNVSTLELGDSALYLCASSLEAPNHEQYFGPGTRLTVT.

As to this clone: A much more abundant neighbour one base away suggests this may be a read error. The chain has TRBV4-1 and TRBJ2-1; no clear D. Germline V gives CDR1 MGHRA, CDR2 YSYEKL. Trimming took off 4 bases at V and 3 bases at J, with 16 bases between the two ends. The CDR3 is 16 amino acids. CDR3 in amino acids: CASSPAVGCGYNEQFF. The CDR3 DNA reads as TGCGCCAGCAGCCCTGCTGTCGGGTGCGGCTACAATGAGCAGTTCTTC.